What follows are 5 T cell receptor beta chains derived from one specimen sequenced in a study of regulatory T cells in long-lasting Graves disease. Documented time point: persistent/refractory GD, antithyroid drugs over 5 years with positive TRAb. The authors made the TCR library using RNA they extracted from PBMCs. Libraries of TCR beta came from iRepertoire HTBI primers plus Arm-PCR of CDR3 regions. TCRdb recomputed calls from the multiplex PCR reads with MiXCR, one row per CDR3 protein. The sample carries approximately 400,000 distinct CDR3 sequences, 20% to 25% recorded once. The sample consisted of peripheral blood mononuclear cells (PBMCs), taken when the disease was refractory, from a patient treated with antithyroid drugs. The source of these receptors is a female donor with Graves disease.

This clonotype appeared many times. The V gene is TRBV6-2 or TRBV6-3, the J gene TRBJ1-1, with TRBD1 as a possible D gene (6 bases). CDR1 and CDR2 from the germline V gene are MNHEY and SVGEGT. V lost 6 bases and J 0 bases, leaving 17 bases between the germline ends. The CDR3 totals 16 residues. The CDR3 bases are TGTGCCAGCAGGCACAGGGCCATGCAATTGAACACTGAAGCTTTCTTT. It codes for CASRHRAMQLNTEAFF.

A few counts support this clonotype. The V and J genes are TRBV20-1 and TRBJ2-2; D not resolved. This CDR3 has 16 residues. V was trimmed by 1 base and J by 6 bases, leaving 18 bases between them. Germline CDR1 DFQATT, CDR2 SNEGSKA (reference sequence). CDR3 region: CSARASGVSPAGELFF. The CDR3 DNA is TGCAGTGCTAGAGCCTCTGGGGTCTCCCCGGCCGGGGAGCTGTTTTTT.

This clonotype was recorded at least ten times. The V and J genes are TRBV5-1 and TRBJ2-7; D tentatively reads TRBD1 or TRBD2 (5 bases each). Germline V CDR1 and CDR2: SGHRS, YFSETQ. The germline V and J ends were trimmed by 6 bases and 5 bases, with 18 bases remaining between them. The CDR3 has 14 residues. CDR3 region: CASTPGTPSHEQYF. CDR3 DNA sequence: TGCGCCAGCACTCCCGGGACCCCGAGCCACGAGCAGTACTTC.

This clonotype was picked up a small number of times. V gene TRBV20-1 combines with J gene TRBJ2-2; 8 bases are a match to TRBD2. After removal of 0 bases from V and 4 bases from J, the junction contained 4 bases not matched to a gene. Germline-derived CDR1 and CDR2 are DFQATT and SNEGSKA (reference sequence). This CDR3 is built from 15 residues. For the CDR3, the DNA is TGCAGTGCTAGAGATCCGGGAGGGCCCACCGGGGAGCTGTTTTTT. Translating gives CSARDPGGPTGELFF.

The chain links TRBV24-1 to TRBJ2-1; tentative D call: TRBD1 (6 bases). The CDR3 extends over 13 amino acids. Germline V gene data show CDR1 as KGHDR and CDR2 as SFDVKD. V was pared by 7 bases and J by 7 bases, with 13 bases between. CDR3 amino acids: CATRGASKNEQFF. CDR3 DNA: TGTGCCACCAGGGGGGCAAGCAAGAATGAGCAGTTCTTC.